This entry features one T cell receptor beta chain sequence. Assay: immunoSEQ multiplex PCR; the TCRdb copy retains only in-frame clones and omits some. Of roughly 120,000 clones in the sample, roughly 87% were seen once. Germline CDR1 is SGHTA and CDR2 is FQGNSA. J lost 6 bases, V lost 5 bases, and 7 bases had no gene match. There are 14 residues in the CDR3. These data are taken from a study of T cell responses to AZD1222 COVID-19 vaccine. The chain carries TRBV7-2 and TRBJ2-7; 10 bases are shared with TRBD2. The receptor was isolated from an adult who received the AZD1222 COVID-19 vaccine. The source was peripheral blood, collected 28 days after the second AZD1222 dose. CDR3 region: CASSSGGVAAEQYF. CDR3 in DNA: TGTGCCAGCAGCAGCGGGGGGGTCGCTGCCGAGCAGTACTTC.